Below are 7 T cell receptor beta chains sequenced from a single sample in a study of blood T cell repertoires in COVID-19 (dated by TCRdb to the early 2020s). Library method: the immunoSEQ multiplex PCR assay. In TCRdb, the immuneACCESS table is reduced to in-frame sequences with V and J assigned. These tables do not hold every clone; where another copy was compared, an unresolved V gene accounts for under half, and the others remain unexplained. The sample includes approximately 210,000 clones, with nearly 90% observed a single time. Roughly 6% of the sample goes to the ten largest clones. The sequenced material came from peripheral blood. These receptors all come from a woman aged 40 to 50 who had recovered from COVID-19.

The chain joins TRBV9 to TRBJ2-7; TRBD2 matches 7 bases. The CDR3 has 16 residues. V shed 0 bases, J shed 2 bases, and the junction held 8 bases outside the gene matches. The germline CDR1 and CDR2 sequences are SGDLS and YYNGEE. CDR3 amino acids: CASSVEPSGSAYEQYF. In DNA, the CDR3 is TGTGCCAGCAGCGTAGAACCTAGCGGCAGCGCCTACGAGCAGTACTTC.

The chain employs TRBV30 and TRBJ2-3, with a tentative D call TRBD1 (6 bases). CDR3 length: 14 amino acids. Trimming pared 4 bases from V and 5 bases from J, leaving 16 bases between. Germline loops: CDR1 GTSNPN, CDR2 SVGIG (reference sequence). In DNA, the CDR3 is TGTGCCTGGACCCACAGGGCCGCACAAGATACGCAGTATTTT. It codes for CAWTHRAAQDTQYF.

The table lists this clone with a count of one. This sequence joins TRBV11-3 and TRBJ2-1, with TRBD2 identical over 9 bases. The germline V gene encodes CDR1 SGHNT and CDR2 YENEEA. The V segment lost 5 bases and the J segment 6 bases; nucleotides outside the gene matches: 8. This CDR3 region has 15 residues. The CDR3 DNA follows: TGTGCCAGCAGCCCCGCCGCGGGGGGGGGCAATGAGCAGTTCTTC. It codes for CASSPAAGGGNEQFF.

The chain is built from TRBV6-2 or TRBV6-3 and TRBJ1-5; 10 nucleotides line up with TRBD1. The CDR3 loop spans 17 amino acids. The V gene end was trimmed by 5 bases and the J gene end by 2 bases; junction bases not matched to a gene: 9. The V gene's germline CDR1 is MNHEY and CDR2 SVGEGT. The chain's CDR3 is CASSPTTGGWGNQPQHF. The CDR3 bases are TGTGCCAGCAGTCCCACGACAGGGGGCTGGGGCAATCAGCCCCAGCATTTT.

V usage is TRBV14 and J usage is TRBJ2-1, with D perhaps TRBD2 (5 bases). Per the germline V gene, CDR1 is SGHDN and CDR2 is FVKESK. CDR3 length: 17 amino acids. V dropped 1 base and J dropped 2 bases, with 15 bases sitting between them. The CDR3 region has the DNA TGTGCCAGCAGCCAAGGCTTCGTGGCTAGCCCCTACAATGAGCAGTTCTTC. Its protein product is CASSQGFVASPYNEQFF.

V is TRBV9 and J is TRBJ2-3, with a tentative D call TRBD2 (6 bases). Germline V gene lookup returns CDR1 SGDLS and CDR2 YYNGEE. The CDR3 is made up of 16 amino acids. Trimming took off 0 bases at V and 4 bases at J, with 15 bases between the two ends. In nucleotides, the CDR3 is TGTGCCAGCAGCGTAGTCGGGTCGGGAGCAGCAGATACGCAGTATTTT. Protein: CASSVVGSGAADTQYF.

The chain carries TRBV19 and TRBJ1-4; D gene unclear. The CDR3 runs to 15 residues. Per germline, CDR1 LNHDA and CDR2 SQIVND (reference sequence). V was trimmed by 3 bases and J by 4 bases, leaving 12 bases between them. The CDR3 nucleotides are TGTGCCAGTAGTATCGTACGAGGGTTTAATGAAAAACTGTTTTTT. Amino acid sequence: CASSIVRGFNEKLFF.